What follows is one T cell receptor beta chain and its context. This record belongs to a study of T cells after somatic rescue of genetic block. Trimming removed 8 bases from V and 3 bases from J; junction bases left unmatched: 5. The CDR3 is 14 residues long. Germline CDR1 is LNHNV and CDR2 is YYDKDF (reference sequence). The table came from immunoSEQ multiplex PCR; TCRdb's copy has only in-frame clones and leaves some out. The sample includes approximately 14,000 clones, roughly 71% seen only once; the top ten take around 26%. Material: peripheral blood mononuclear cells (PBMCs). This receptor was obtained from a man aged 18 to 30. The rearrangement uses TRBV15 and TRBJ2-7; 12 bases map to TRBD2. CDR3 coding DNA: TGTGCCACCCGTCTGACTAGCGGGAGCTACGAGCAGTACTTC. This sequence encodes CATRLTSGSYEQYF.